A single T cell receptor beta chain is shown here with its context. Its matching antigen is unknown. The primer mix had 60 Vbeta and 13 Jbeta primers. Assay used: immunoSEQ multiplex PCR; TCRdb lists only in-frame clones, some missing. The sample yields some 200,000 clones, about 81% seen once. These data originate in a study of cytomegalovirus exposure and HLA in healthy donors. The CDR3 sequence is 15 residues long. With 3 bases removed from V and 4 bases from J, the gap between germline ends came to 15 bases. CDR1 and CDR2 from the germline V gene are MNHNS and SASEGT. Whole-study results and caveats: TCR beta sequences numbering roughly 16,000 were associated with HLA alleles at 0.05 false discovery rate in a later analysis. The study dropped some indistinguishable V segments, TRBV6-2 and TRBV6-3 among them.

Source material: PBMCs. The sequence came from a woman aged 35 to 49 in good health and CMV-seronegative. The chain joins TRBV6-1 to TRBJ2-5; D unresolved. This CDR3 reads CASSDGVSRVETQYF. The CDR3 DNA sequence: TGTGCCAGCAGTGACGGAGTATCACGGGTAGAGACCCAGTACTTC.